The text below deals with one T cell receptor (beta chain). Its cognate antigen is unknown. This sample was taken from a study of vaccination and CD4 T cells after COVID-19. Study-level information: All convalescent patients were nasal swab PCR positive for SARS-CoV-2; fewer than ten had mild and one severe disease.

This CDR3 region has 14 residues. V was clipped by 9 bases and J by 4 bases; unmatched bases: 5. Germline assignment: CDR1 SEHNR and CDR2 FQNEAQ (reference sequence). The Oncomine TCR Beta short-read assay generated sequence data from the DNA of cultured CD4+ T cells. Genomic DNA was taken out of cultured CD4+ T cells by extraction. Via MiXCR, TCRdb re-called the PCR reads, giving one row per CDR3 protein. The sample has about 15,000 distinct CDR3 sequences, around 48% seen once. Treatment specified: approximately nine-day PBMC culture with coronavirus spike peptide pools or control peptides (ViraFEST assay). Under the ViraFEST approach, antigen-specific T cells were expanded with peptide pools and TCRs subsequently sequenced. Study-wide results and limits: Relatively few convalescent patients were studied; early post-infection timepoints were not included.

The chain joins TRBV7-9 to TRBJ2-1, with TRBD2 matching over 11 bases. The TCR comes from a human donor who had recovered from COVID-19. The sequencing sample was made of CD4+ T cells from blood, cultured in vitro. The CDR3 DNA reads TGTGCCAGTATAGCGGGAGGGCCATACAATGAGCAGTTCTTC. It is translated as CASIAGGPYNEQFF.